The entry below gives a single TCR beta chain sequence along with its context. The data were taken from a study of blood T cell repertoires in COVID-19. The wider study: Donors in the United States, Italy and Spain gave samples during acute or convalescent COVID-19.

Looked up from germline, CDR1 is LNHNV and CDR2 is YYDKDF (reference sequence). Trimming cost V 0 bases and J 9 bases; bases outside gene matches: 4. CDR3 length: 14 amino acids. The repertoire was sequenced with immunoSEQ multiplex PCR; TCRdb's copy has only in-frame clones and lacks some. Of 150,000 to 250,000 clones listed, about 86% are singletons. Sample: PBMCs or T cells enriched from blood (not recorded which). The sequence was collected from a middle-aged man who had recovered from COVID-19. This rearrangement joins TRBV15 to TRBJ1-4; 7 bases line up with TRBD1. CDR3 amino acids: CATSRDRGEKKLFF. The DNA of the CDR3 is TGTGCCACCAGCAGAGACAGGGGGGAGAAAAAACTGTTTTTT.